This T cell receptor (beta chain) was found in a study of T cell clones after liver transplantation (dated by TCRdb to between 2018 and 2021). Study-wide context: Samples were obtained from ITN030ST, a randomized trial in which withdrawal of immunosuppression was attempted within 2 years of liver transplantation. The studied cohort comprised 8 liver transplant recipients, 3 classified as tolerant and 5 as non-tolerant. Until randomization at 12-24 months post-transplant, subjects were given standard immunosuppression, with no induction therapy. Three of the eight recipients were HCV-positive; the others were transplanted for non-autoimmune, non-viral indications. Blood samples were collected pre-transplant, pre-randomization before withdrawal, and post-randomization after either complete withdrawal or failed withdrawal. As an antigen-independent comparator for the donor-reactive sequences, third party-reactive TCRbeta sequences from pre-transplant MLRs were identified as well. Donor-reactive T cell clones were identified using TCRbeta sequencing after a pre-transplant mixed lymphocyte reaction and were then followed in post-transplant blood. Tolerance was defined as complete withdrawal of immunosuppression for at least one year without a rise in liver enzymes beyond twice the upper limit of normal.

Using immunoSEQ, frozen genomic DNA was subjected to high-throughput TCRbeta CDR3 sequencing, a process that included PCR amplification, mapping, bias correction and internal controls. On the study's bioinformatics: Only productive rearrangements were retained, and each unique TCRbeta sequence was defined by its CDR3 nucleotide sequence together with its V and J gene. Donor-reactive sequences required at least 5-fold expansion in CFSE-low cells versus unstimulated pre-transplant cells and at least 0.01% frequency. Per-subject minimum frequency thresholds, based on the lowest-template unstimulated sample, ensured at least 90% detection power. Repertoire turnover was measured by Jensen-Shannon divergence between the top 1000 TCRbeta sequences post- and pre-transplant. Two-sided Fisher's exact tests were used to test for changes in the detection of donor-reactive sequences. TCRdb mirrors the immuneACCESS table, restricted to in-frame sequences. Some clones are absent from its copies; in checked studies, under half trace to an unresolved V gene, and the reason for the others is unknown. V, J and clone size reflect that table, while D and trimming were determined from the DNA. The sample records some 80,000 clones, roughly 82% of which are singletons. Together, the top ten hold 0.45% to 0.6% of the sample.

As to this clone: The specificity of this receptor is unknown. Within one base of it there is no much larger clone, and no base qualities were kept.

Via the germline V gene, CDR1 is SGHTA and CDR2 FQGNSA. The CDR3 runs 15 residues from the cysteine to the phenylalanine. The CDR3 DNA has 45 bases and is translated from base 1. Unmatched junction bases come to 10, with V trimmed by 5 bases and J by 7 bases. Unstimulated PBMCs, after thawing, were stained for CD3, CD4 and CD8 and then FACS-sorted into CD3+CD4+ and CD3+CD8+ populations. Randomization to immunosuppression withdrawal applied to every one of the 8 studied subjects. The Qiagen DNeasy Blood and Tissue Kit was used to isolate genomic DNA. Results and caveats for the whole study, not just this receptor: Once repertoire turnover was taken into account, donor-reactive detection showed a significant reduction for CD4 in 7 of 8 subjects and for CD8 in 8 of 8. Low numbers of available donor cells limited the measurable donor-reactive repertoire in a couple of subjects. Because allograft tissue specimens were not available, migration of donor-reactive T cells into the graft, rather than deletion, may have occurred. A significant post-transplant decrease in circulating donor-reactive CD4 TCRbeta sequences was observed in most of the 8 subjects, irrespective of tolerance or HCV status. A greater decline was seen for donor-reactive sequences than for third party-reactive sequences, suggesting partial antigen-specific deletion unrelated to withdrawal success. The conclusions were preliminary, being limited by small, heterogeneous patient numbers and by non-standardized post-transplant time points.

The chain is encoded by TRBV7-2 joined to TRBJ2-3, with TRBD2 matching 9 junction bases. The clonotype originates from a human patient who received a liver transplant. In patients who had a transplant, some T cells may come from the graft donor. Sequencing was performed on CD4+ T cells from blood, taken approximately 3.5 years after liver transplant. The CDR3: CASSPYSGSQYTQYF. Read as DNA, the sequence is TGTGCCAGCAGCCCATATAGCGGGAGTCAATATACGCAGTATTTT.